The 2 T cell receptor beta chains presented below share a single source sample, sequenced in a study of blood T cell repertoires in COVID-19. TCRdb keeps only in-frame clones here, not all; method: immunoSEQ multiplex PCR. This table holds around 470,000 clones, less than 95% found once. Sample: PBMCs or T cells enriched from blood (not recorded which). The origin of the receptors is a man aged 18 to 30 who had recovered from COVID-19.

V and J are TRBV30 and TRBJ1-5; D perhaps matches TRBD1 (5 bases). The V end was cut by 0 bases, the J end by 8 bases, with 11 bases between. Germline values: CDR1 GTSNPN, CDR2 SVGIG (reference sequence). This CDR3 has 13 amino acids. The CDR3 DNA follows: TGTGCCTGGAGTGTAGATGGGGGGGAGCCCCAGCATTTT. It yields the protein CAWSVDGGEPQHF.

CDR3 sequence (DNA): TGTGCCAGCAGGGGACAGTCGGAGTACGAGCAGTACTTC. As protein: CASRGQSEYEQYF. The chain is built from TRBV7-2 and TRBJ2-7; 7 nucleotides agree with TRBD1. The CDR3 extends over 13 amino acids. Germline V CDR1 and CDR2: SGHTA, FQGNSA. V lost 6 bases, J lost 4 bases, and 6 bases stayed unmatched.